This T cell receptor (beta chain) was found in a study of T-cell reconstitution after alpha-beta-depleted transplantation in children (dated by TCRdb to between 2015 and 2016). Regarding the study in general: Using TCR repertoire profiling, the study quantitatively followed how T-cell immune reconstitution unfolded in children after TCRalphabeta/CD19-depleted allogeneic hematopoietic cell transplantation.

With respect to this clonotype: This clone's antigen is unknown. No base quality values were provided; no much bigger clone lies one nucleotide off.

Library prep was done by PCR. Sequencing used an Illumina HiSeq 2500. TCR library preparation used molecular barcoding, with unique molecular identifiers applied to normalize quantification of the TCRbeta repertoire. The public reads were reprocessed in TCRdb via fastp at Q25 and MiXCR, keeping in-frame beta chains. Rows with one shared CDR3 protein collapse into an entry with the most common genes and DNA. The sample yields about 540,000 distinct CDR3 sequences; around 20% were counted once. The ten largest account for 3% to 4% of the sample. The sequences come from PBMCs from the stem cell graft donor, collected from the stem cell graft. The TCR comes from a human donor who donated a stem cell graft to a child with acute lymphoblastic leukemia.

The DNA sequence follows: TGCAGCGTTCCCGCCCGGGGAGGGGCGGGCTACACCTTC. The resulting protein is CSVPARGGAGYTF. The chain joins TRBV29-1 to TRBJ1-2, and perhaps TRBD1 as D gene, on 5 matching bases. CDR1 SQVTM and CDR2 ANQGSEA are derived from the germline V gene. The germline ends are 18 bases apart after V is trimmed by 5 bases and J by 8 bases. Including the terminal cysteine and phenylalanine, the CDR3 comprises 13 residues. Of the read, only the CDR3 DNA is kept; its 39 bases are in frame from base 1. The CDR3, completed at both ends by the reference TRBV29-1 and TRBJ1-2 genes, gives the full variable domain SAVISQKPSRDICQRGTSLTIQCQVDSQVTMMFWYRQQPGQSLTLIATANQGSEATYESGFVIDKFPISRPNLTFSTLTVSNMSPEDSSIYLCSVPARGGAGYTFGSGTRLTVV.